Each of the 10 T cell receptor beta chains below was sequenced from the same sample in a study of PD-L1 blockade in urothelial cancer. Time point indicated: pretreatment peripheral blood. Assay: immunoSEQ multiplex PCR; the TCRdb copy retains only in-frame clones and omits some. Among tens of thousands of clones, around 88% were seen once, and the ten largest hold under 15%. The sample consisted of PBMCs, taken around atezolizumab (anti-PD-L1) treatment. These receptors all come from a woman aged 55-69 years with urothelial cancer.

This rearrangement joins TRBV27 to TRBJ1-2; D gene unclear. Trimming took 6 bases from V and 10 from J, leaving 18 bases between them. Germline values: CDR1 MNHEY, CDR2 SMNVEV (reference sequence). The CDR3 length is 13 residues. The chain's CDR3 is CASRMSGGIDYTF. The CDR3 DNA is TGTGCCAGCAGGATGAGTGGCGGTATAGACTACACCTTC.

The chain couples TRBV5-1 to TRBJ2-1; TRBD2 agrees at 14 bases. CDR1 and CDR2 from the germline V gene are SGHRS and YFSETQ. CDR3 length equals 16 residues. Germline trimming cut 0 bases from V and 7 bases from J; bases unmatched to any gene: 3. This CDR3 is CASSLETSGGGNEQFF. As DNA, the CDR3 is TGCGCCAGCAGCTTGGAGACTAGCGGGGGGGGTAATGAGCAGTTCTTC.

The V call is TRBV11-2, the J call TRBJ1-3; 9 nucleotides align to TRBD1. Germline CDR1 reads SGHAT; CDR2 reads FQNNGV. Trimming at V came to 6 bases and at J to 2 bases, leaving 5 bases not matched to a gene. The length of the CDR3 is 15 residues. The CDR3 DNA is TGTGCCAGCAGGGCACGGACAGGGGCTGGAAACACCATATATTTT. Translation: CASRARTGAGNTIYF. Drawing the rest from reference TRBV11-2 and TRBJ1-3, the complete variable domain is EAGVAQSPRYKIIEKRQSVAFWCNPISGHATLYWYQQILGQGPKLLIQFQNNGVVDDSQLPKDRFSAERLKGVDSTLKIQPAKLEDSAVYLCASRARTGAGNTIYFGEGSWLTVV.

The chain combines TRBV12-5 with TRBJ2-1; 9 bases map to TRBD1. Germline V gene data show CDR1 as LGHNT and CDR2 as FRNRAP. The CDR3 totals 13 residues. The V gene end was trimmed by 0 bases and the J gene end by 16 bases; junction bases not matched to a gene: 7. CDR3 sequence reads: CASGLVTGQGIFF. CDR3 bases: TGTGCTAGTGGTTTGGTAACAGGACAGGGGATTTTCTTC.

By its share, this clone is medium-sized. This CDR3 reads CASSLGDRVYTGELFF. CDR3 in DNA: TGCGCCAGCAGCTTGGGGGACAGGGTATACACCGGGGAGCTGTTTTTT. The chain links TRBV5-1 to TRBJ2-2; 9 positions agree with TRBD1. The V gene end was trimmed by 0 bases and the J gene end by 3 bases; junction bases not matched to a gene: 3. Per germline, CDR1 SGHRS and CDR2 YFSETQ. The CDR3 totals 16 residues.

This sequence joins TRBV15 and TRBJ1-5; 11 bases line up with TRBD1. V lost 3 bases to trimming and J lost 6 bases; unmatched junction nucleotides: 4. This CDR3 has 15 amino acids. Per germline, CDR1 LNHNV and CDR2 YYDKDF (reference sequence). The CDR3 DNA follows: TGTGCCACCAGCAGGGACAGGGGGCAAGGTCAGCCCCAGCATTTT. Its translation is CATSRDRGQGQPQHF.

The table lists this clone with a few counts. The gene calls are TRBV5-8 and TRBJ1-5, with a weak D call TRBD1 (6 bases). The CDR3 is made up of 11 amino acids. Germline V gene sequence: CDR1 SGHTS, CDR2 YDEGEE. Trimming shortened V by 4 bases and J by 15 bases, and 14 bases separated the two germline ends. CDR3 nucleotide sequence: TGTGCCAGCAGCCAGGGGAGGGCGAGGCATTTT. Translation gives CASSQGRARHF. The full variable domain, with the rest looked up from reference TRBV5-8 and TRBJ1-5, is EAGVTQSPTHLIKTRGQQATLRCSPISGHTSVYWYQQALGLGLQFLLWYDEGEERNRGNFPPRFSGRQFPNYSSELNVNALELEDSALYLCASSQGRARHFGDGTRLSIL.

The CDR3 DNA follows: TGTGCCAGCAGCCAAGTGGGGACAGGGGCCACAGATACGCAGTATTTT. Encoded protein: CASSQVGTGATDTQYF. The rearrangement joins TRBV4-2 to TRBJ2-3, with 10 bases matching TRBD1. After removal of 1 base from V and 2 bases from J, the junction contained 3 bases not matched to a gene. Germline V lookup: CDR1 LGHNA, CDR2 YNFKEQ. The CDR3 has 16 residues.

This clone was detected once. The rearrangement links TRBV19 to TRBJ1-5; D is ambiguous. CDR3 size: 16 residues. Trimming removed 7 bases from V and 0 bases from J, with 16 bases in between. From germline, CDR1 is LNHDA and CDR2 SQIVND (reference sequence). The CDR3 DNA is TGTGCCAGTAAGGGTGAGGGTTTTGGTAGCAATCAGCCCCAGCATTTT. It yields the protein CASKGEGFGSNQPQHF. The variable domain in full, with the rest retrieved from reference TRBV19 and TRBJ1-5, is DGGITQSPKYLFRKEGQNVTLSCEQNLNHDAMYWYRQDPGQGLRLIYYSQIVNDFQKGDIAEGYSVSREKKESFPLTVTSAQKNPTAFYLCASKGEGFGSNQPQHFGDGTRLSIL.

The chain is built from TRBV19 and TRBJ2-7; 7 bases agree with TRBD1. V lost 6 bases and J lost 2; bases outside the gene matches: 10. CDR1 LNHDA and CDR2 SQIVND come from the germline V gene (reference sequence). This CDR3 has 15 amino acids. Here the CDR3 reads CASSQGQAAAYEQYF. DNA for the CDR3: TGTGCCAGTAGCCAAGGACAGGCCGCAGCCTACGAGCAGTACTTC.